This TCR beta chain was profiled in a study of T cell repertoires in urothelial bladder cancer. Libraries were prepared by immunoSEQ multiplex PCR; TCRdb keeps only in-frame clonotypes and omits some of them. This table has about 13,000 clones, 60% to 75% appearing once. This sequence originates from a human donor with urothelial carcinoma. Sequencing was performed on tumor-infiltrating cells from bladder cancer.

In nucleotides, the CDR3 is TGTGCCAGCAGTTCGGGGGGGGCGGCAGATACGCAGTATTTT. It is translated as CASSSGGAADTQYF. J is TRBJ2-3 and V is TRBV2, with 8 bases aligning to TRBD2. Germline V gene sequence: CDR1 SNHLY, CDR2 FYNNEI. CDR3 length: 14 amino acids. With V trimmed by 5 bases and J by 4 bases, 5 bases remained unmatched.